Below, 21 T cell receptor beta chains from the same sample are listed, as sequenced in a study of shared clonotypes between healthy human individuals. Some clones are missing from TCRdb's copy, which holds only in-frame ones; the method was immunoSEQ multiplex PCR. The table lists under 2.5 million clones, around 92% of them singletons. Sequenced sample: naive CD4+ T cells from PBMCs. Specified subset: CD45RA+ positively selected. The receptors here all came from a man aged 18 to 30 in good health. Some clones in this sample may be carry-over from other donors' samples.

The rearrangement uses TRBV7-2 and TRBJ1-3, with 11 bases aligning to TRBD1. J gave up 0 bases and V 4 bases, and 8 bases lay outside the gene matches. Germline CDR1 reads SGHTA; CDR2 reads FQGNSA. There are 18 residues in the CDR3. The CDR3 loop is CASSWGQGVGSSGNTIYF. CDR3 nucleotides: TGTGCCAGCAGCTGGGGACAGGGGGTGGGGAGCTCTGGAAACACCATATATTTT.

CDR3 DNA: TGTGCCAGCAGTTCTTGGACAGGAATAGCCAAAAACATTCAGTACTTC. It translates to CASSSWTGIAKNIQYF. The V call is TRBV28, the J call TRBJ2-4; 7 bases line up with TRBD1. V shed 4 bases, J shed 0 bases, and the junction held 6 bases outside the gene matches. The CDR3 has 16 residues. Per germline, CDR1 MDHEN and CDR2 SYDVKM.

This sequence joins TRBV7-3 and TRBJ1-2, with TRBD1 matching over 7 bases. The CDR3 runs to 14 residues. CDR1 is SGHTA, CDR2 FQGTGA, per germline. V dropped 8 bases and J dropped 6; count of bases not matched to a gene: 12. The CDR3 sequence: CASRLGQSGDGYTF. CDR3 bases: TGTGCCAGCCGATTGGGACAGTCGGGGGATGGCTACACCTTC.

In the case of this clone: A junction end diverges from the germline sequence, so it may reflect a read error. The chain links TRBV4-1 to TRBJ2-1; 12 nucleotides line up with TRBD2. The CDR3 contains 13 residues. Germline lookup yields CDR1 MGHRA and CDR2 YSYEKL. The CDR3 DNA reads TGCGCCAGCAGCCAAGCCTCTCTAGCGGGAGGGATCTTC. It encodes CASSQASLAGGIF.

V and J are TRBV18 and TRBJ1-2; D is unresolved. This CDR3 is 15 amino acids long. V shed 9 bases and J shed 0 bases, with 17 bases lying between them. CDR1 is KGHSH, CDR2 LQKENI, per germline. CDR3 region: CASLITETANYGYTF. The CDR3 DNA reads TGTGCCAGTTTAATAACAGAGACCGCTAACTATGGCTACACCTTC.

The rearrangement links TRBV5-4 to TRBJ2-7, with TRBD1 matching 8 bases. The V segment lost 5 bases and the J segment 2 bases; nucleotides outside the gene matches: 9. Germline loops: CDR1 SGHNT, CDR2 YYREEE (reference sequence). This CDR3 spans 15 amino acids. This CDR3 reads CASSLRDRLPYEQYF. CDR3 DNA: TGTGCCAGCAGTTTACGGGACAGGCTTCCCTACGAGCAGTACTTC.

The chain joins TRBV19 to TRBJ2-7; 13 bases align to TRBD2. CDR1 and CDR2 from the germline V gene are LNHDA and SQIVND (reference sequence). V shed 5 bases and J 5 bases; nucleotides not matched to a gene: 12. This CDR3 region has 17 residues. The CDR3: CASSSPGLAGPRDEQYF. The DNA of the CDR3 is TGTGCCAGTAGTTCCCCGGGACTAGCGGGGCCGAGGGACGAGCAGTACTTC.

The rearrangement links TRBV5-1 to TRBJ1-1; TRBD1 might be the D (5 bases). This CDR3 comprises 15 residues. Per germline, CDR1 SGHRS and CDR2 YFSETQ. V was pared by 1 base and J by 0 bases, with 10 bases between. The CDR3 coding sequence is TGCGCCAGCAGCTTGACAGGCATGGTGAACACTGAAGCTTTCTTT. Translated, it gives CASSLTGMVNTEAFF.

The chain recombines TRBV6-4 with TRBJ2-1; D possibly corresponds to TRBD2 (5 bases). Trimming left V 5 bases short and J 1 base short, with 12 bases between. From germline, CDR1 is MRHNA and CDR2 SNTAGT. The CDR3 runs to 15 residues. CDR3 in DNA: TGTGCCAGCAGTCGCTCCCCGGGATCCTACAATGAGCAGTTCTTC. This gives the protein CASSRSPGSYNEQFF.

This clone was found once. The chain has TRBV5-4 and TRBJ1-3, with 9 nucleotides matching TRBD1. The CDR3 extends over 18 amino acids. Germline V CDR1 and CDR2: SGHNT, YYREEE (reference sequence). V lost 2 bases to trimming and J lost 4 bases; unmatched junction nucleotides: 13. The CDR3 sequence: CASSFSGQGTLSGNTIYF. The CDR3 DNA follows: TGTGCCAGCAGCTTTTCGGGACAGGGTACCCTTTCCGGAAACACCATATATTTT.

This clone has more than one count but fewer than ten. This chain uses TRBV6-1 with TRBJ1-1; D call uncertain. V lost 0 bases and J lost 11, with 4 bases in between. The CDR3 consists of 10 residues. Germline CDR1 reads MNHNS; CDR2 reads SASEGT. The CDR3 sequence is CASSEATAFF. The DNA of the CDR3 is TGTGCCAGCAGTGAAGCTACGGCTTTCTTT.

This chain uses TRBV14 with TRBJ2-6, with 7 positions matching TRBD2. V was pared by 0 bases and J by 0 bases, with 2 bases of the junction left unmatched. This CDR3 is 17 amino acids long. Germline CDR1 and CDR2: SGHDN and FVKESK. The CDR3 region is CASSQEGGISGANVLTF. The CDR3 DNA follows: TGTGCCAGCAGCCAAGAGGGGGGGATCTCTGGGGCCAACGTCCTGACTTTC.

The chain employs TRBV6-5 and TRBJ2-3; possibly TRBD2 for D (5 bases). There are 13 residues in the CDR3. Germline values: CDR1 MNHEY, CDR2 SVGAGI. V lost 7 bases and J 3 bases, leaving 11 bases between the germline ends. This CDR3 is CASTGSHTDTQYF. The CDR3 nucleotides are TGTGCCAGCACGGGATCCCATACAGATACGCAGTATTTT.

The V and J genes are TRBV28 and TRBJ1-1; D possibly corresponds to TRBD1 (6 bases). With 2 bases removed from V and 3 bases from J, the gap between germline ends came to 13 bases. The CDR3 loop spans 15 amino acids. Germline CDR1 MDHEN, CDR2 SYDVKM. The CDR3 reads CASSLTGAGDTEAFF. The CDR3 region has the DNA TGTGCCAGCAGTTTAACGGGGGCGGGAGACACTGAAGCTTTCTTT.

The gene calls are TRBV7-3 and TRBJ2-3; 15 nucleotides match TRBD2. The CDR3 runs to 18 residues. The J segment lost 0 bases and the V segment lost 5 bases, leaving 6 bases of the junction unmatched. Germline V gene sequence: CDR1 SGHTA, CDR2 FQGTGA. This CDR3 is CASSPRTSGRVSTDTQYF. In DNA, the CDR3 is TGTGCCAGCAGCCCAAGGACTAGCGGGAGGGTGAGCACAGATACGCAGTATTTT.

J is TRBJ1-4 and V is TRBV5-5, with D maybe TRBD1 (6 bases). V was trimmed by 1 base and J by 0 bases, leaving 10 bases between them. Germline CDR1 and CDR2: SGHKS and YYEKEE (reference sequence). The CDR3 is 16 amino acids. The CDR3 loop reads CASSLRGVATNEKLFF. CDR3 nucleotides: TGTGCCAGCAGCTTGAGGGGGGTTGCAACTAATGAAAAACTGTTTTTT.

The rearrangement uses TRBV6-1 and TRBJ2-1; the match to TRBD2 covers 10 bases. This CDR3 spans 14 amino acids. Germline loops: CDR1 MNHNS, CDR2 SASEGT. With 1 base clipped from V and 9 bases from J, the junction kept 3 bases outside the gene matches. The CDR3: CASSEVAGGGEQFF. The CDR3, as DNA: TGTGCCAGCAGTGAAGTAGCGGGAGGTGGTGAGCAGTTCTTC.

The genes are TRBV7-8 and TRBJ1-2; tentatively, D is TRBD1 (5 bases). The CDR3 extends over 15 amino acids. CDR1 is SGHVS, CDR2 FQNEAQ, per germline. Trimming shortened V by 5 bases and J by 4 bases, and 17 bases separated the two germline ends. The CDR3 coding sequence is TGTGCCAGCAGCATGAGGGAACAGGCAAGCTATGGCTACACCTTC. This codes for CASSMREQASYGYTF.

CDR3 protein: CATEPGQREKLFF. Here the CDR3 DNA reads TGTGCCACCGAACCGGGACAGCGCGAAAAACTGTTTTTT. This rearrangement joins TRBV15 to TRBJ1-4; 7 positions agree with TRBD1. The CDR3 covers 13 residues. The V and J ends lost 8 bases and 8 bases, in that order; junction bases with no gene match: 8. Germline V lookup: CDR1 LNHNV, CDR2 YYDKDF (reference sequence).

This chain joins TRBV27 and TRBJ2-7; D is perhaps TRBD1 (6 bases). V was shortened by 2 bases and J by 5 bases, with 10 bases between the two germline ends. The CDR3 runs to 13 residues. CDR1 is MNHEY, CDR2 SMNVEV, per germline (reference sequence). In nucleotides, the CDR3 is TGTGCCAGCAGTTTAGGGGGCGACCACGAGCAGTACTTC. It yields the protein CASSLGGDHEQYF.

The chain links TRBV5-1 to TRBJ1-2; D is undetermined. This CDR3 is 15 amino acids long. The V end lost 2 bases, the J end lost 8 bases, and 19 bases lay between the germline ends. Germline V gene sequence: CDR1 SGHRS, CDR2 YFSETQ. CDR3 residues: CASSLSAGLPPGYTF. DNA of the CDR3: TGCGCCAGCAGCTTAAGTGCTGGACTTCCCCCCGGCTACACCTTC. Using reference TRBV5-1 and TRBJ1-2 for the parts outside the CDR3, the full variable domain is KAGVTQTPRYLIKTRGQQVTLSCSPISGHRSVSWYQQTPGQGLQFLFEYFSETQRNKGNFPGRFSGRQFSNSRSEMNVSTLELGDSALYLCASSLSAGLPPGYTFGSGTRLTVV.